The 15 T cell receptor beta chains below were found in one sample sequenced in a study of blood T cell repertoires in COVID-19. Repertoires were generated with immunoSEQ multiplex PCR, while TCRdb's copy carries only in-frame clones and drops some. This table has some 420,000 clones, around 89% appearing once. Source material: PBMCs or T cells enriched from blood (not recorded which). The source of these receptors is a man aged 25 to 40 who had recovered from COVID-19.

The rearrangement links TRBV9 to TRBJ2-7, with 9 nucleotides matching TRBD1. This CDR3 contains 14 residues. Germline CDR1 SGDLS, CDR2 YYNGEE. With 3 bases clipped from V and 6 bases from J, the junction kept 7 bases outside the gene matches. The chain's CDR3 is CASSAGQGGREQYF. Here the CDR3 DNA reads TGTGCCAGCAGCGCGGGACAGGGAGGTCGCGAGCAGTACTTC.

J is TRBJ2-1 and V is TRBV4-2; D gene ambiguous. This CDR3 region has 16 residues. With 0 bases removed from V and 3 bases from J, the gap between germline ends came to 12 bases. Germline CDR1 reads LGHNA; CDR2 reads YNFKEQ. The CDR3 sequence is CASSQEASMVYNEQFF. For the CDR3, the DNA is TGTGCCAGCAGCCAAGAAGCTAGTATGGTCTACAATGAGCAGTTCTTC.

The CDR3 loop is CASSSEGAGASEQYF. The CDR3 DNA reads as TGTGCCAGCAGTTCCGAGGGAGCGGGAGCTTCCGAGCAGTACTTC. The chain links TRBV28 to TRBJ2-7; TRBD2 matches at 8 bases. Germline loops: CDR1 MDHEN, CDR2 SYDVKM. The CDR3 length is 15 residues. Trimming at V came to 4 bases and at J to 6 bases, leaving 11 bases not matched to a gene.

The V and J genes are TRBV11-2 and TRBJ2-1; 10 nucleotides line up with TRBD2. The V and J ends lost 2 bases and 5 bases, in that order; junction bases with no gene match: 3. Germline lookup yields CDR1 SGHAT and CDR2 FQNNGV. The CDR3 spans 15 residues. For the CDR3, the DNA is TGTGCCAGCAGCTTACAAGGACTAGCGGACAATGAGCAGTTCTTC. This codes for CASSLQGLADNEQFF.

This sequence joins TRBV27 and TRBJ2-1; 7 bases are a match to TRBD2. The V gene's germline CDR1 is MNHEY and CDR2 SMNVEV (reference sequence). V gave up 6 bases and J gave up 8 bases; unmatched junction bases: 19. CDR3 size: 17 residues. The CDR3 coding sequence is TGTGCCAGCAGACACCACCTAGGGGCGGGAGTTTTGTATGAGCAGTTCTTC. Translation gives CASRHHLGAGVLYEQFF.

This CDR3 reads CAIFDREETQYF. The CDR3 region has the DNA TGTGCCATCTTCGACAGGGAAGAGACCCAGTACTTC. The rearrangement joins TRBV28 to TRBJ2-5, with 7 nucleotides matching TRBD1. J lost 3 bases, V lost 10 bases, and 5 bases had no gene match. The CDR3 length is 12 residues. The germline gives CDR1 MDHEN, CDR2 SYDVKM.

V and J are TRBV24-1 and TRBJ1-3; D not resolved. Trimming removed 8 bases at V and 3 bases at J, with 19 bases between. Germline V lookup: CDR1 KGHDR, CDR2 SFDVKD. The CDR3 length is 16 residues. CDR3 DNA: TGTGCCACCAAGACCGTTCCGGGTTCTTATGGAAACACCATATATTTT. Translating gives CATKTVPGSYGNTIYF.

CDR3 nucleotides: TGTGCCCTAAGCGGGAAGGGGAATTGCAATCAGCCCCAGCATTTT. Encoded protein: CALSGKGNCNQPQHF. The V gene is TRBV6-4, the J gene TRBJ1-5; TRBD1 might be the D (5 bases). V was clipped by 11 bases and J by 2 bases, with 19 bases between them. Germline CDR1 and CDR2: MRHNA and SNTAGT. There are 15 residues in the CDR3.

V is TRBV28 and J is TRBJ1-1; TRBD1 aligns across 7 bases. This CDR3 has 13 residues. V trimming: 10 bases; J trimming: 0 bases; junction bases outside the gene matches: 5. CDR1 and CDR2 from the germline V gene are MDHEN and SYDVKM. The CDR3 DNA is TGTGCCACCCTGACAGGGATGAACACTGAAGCTTTCTTT. Protein: CATLTGMNTEAFF.

V gene TRBV5-1 combines with J gene TRBJ2-3; no firm D call. The germline V gene has CDR1 SGHRS and CDR2 YFSETQ. This CDR3 has 14 residues. Trimming removed 1 base at V and 0 bases at J, with 6 bases between. The CDR3, as DNA: TGCGCCAGCAGCTTGCGCGGAAGCACAGATACGCAGTATTTT. This translates into CASSLRGSTDTQYF.

This clone was recorded once. The V gene is TRBV28, the J gene TRBJ2-7, with D perhaps TRBD2 (5 bases). V lost 6 bases and J 2 bases, leaving 11 bases between the germline ends. Looked up from germline, CDR1 is MDHEN and CDR2 is SYDVKM. This CDR3 contains 13 residues. CDR3 bases: TGTGCCAGCAGGGTAGCGAGCACCTACGAGCAGTACTTC. Translation gives CASRVASTYEQYF.

This rearrangement joins TRBV15 to TRBJ2-7; 7 nucleotides align to TRBD1. The CDR3 is 19 residues long. Trimming removed 3 bases from V and 6 bases from J; junction bases left unmatched: 23. CDR1 is LNHNV and CDR2 is YYDKDF in the germline V gene (reference sequence). CDR3 sequence reads: CATSRGWLDRTGGGREQYF. The CDR3 DNA reads as TGTGCCACCAGCAGGGGCTGGTTAGACAGGACAGGAGGCGGACGCGAGCAGTACTTC.

Remarks on this clone: Possible read error: a much larger clone is one base away. The chain is built from TRBV6-2 or TRBV6-3 and TRBJ2-2, with D perhaps TRBD2 (5 bases). Per germline, CDR1 MNHEY and CDR2 SVGEGT. The V end was cut by 6 bases, the J end by 4 bases, with 9 bases between. This CDR3 region has 13 residues. CDR3 protein: CASSPTSTGELFF. The CDR3 nucleotides read TGTGCCAGCAGCCCAACTAGCACCGGGGAGCTGTTTTTT.

The chain employs TRBV4-1 and TRBJ2-5, with 12 bases that match TRBD2. V trimming: 4 bases; J trimming: 2 bases; junction bases outside the gene matches: 8. The germline V gene encodes CDR1 MGHRA and CDR2 YSYEKL. The CDR3 has 17 amino acids. In DNA form, the CDR3 reads TGCGCCAGCAGCCTCGGAGGGACTAGCGGGCCTCAAGAGACCCAGTACTTC. It yields the protein CASSLGGTSGPQETQYF.

This chain uses TRBV28 with TRBJ2-1, with 9 positions matching TRBD2. CDR3 length equals 15 residues. Trimming at V came to 5 bases and at J to 7 bases, leaving 9 bases not matched to a gene. Germline lookup yields CDR1 MDHEN and CDR2 SYDVKM. The CDR3 is CASSPHSGSSNEQFF. The CDR3 DNA reads as TGTGCCAGCAGTCCCCATAGCGGGAGTTCGAATGAGCAGTTCTTC.